The clone carrying this TCR beta chain has ten or more counts. Antigen specificity is unknown. The CDR3 runs to 16 residues. Germline V CDR1 and CDR2: SGHTA, FQGTGA. V lost 3 bases to trimming and J lost 0 bases, with 14 bases between them. This entry comes from a study of blood T cells in healthy people across ages. Whole-study findings and limits: PBMCs left unsorted prevented a conclusive naive versus antigen-experienced comparison.

Combining a sample-barcoded 5' primer with a J-beta primer mix, a second PCR ran for about 7 to 12 cycles. One entry per CDR3 protein, called by TCRdb with MiXCR from the 5' RACE reads. The sample lists about 1,800,000 distinct CDR3 sequences; over 25% were seen once. Individuals who donated were healthy Caucasians from Russia aged about 6 to 95. Extracted total RNA amounted to at least 5.5 micrograms for each sample. This chain uses TRBV7-3 with TRBJ2-5; D is unresolved. The origin of this receptor is a woman under 40 in good health. Sequencing was carried out using blood. CDR3 residues: CASSLAPAAHQETQYF. CDR3 DNA: TGTGCCAGCAGCTTGGCGCCCGCGGCCCACCAAGAGACCCAGTACTTC.